Reported below is one T cell receptor beta chain. What it recognizes is unknown. Profiled with immunoSEQ multiplex PCR; TCRdb holds only in-frame clones, not every one. The sample includes approximately 2,200,000 clones, just over 90% of them seen just once. After removal of 5 bases from V and 9 bases from J, the junction contained 4 bases not matched to a gene. CDR1 and CDR2 (germline): SEHNR, FQNEAQ (reference sequence). This CDR3 has 12 amino acids. This entry comes from a study of shared clonotypes between healthy human individuals. About the study: Three plates each covered CD4 naive and memory; CD8 naive two, CD8 memory one. Broader study findings: With a handful of donors compared, roughly 5% of naive CD4 clonotypes were shared.

CD45RO negativity and positive selection for CCR7 defined naive CD8 cells, a population that excluded terminally differentiated effector memory CD45RA+ cells. V gene TRBV7-9 combines with J gene TRBJ2-1, with TRBD1 matching over 7 bases. This receptor was taken from a young man in good health. Some clones in this sample may be carry-over from other donors' samples. Sequencing was done on a sample of naive CD8+ T cells from PBMCs. The CDR3 DNA reads TGTGCCAGCAGCCCGACAGGGACTGAGCAGTTCTTC. It is translated as CASSPTGTEQFF.